The rows below give T cell receptor beta chains drawn from one sample of a study of siplizumab effects on memory and regulatory T cells. Sequencing used immunoSEQ multiplex PCR; TCRdb keeps in-frame clones, though not all of them. The profile covers about 91,000 clones, with roughly 93% appearing a single time and 6.5% taken by the ten largest. The sequencing input was CD8+ T cells sorted from blood. These receptors were taken from a human donor in good health. Both conserved end residues are trimmed from each CDR3.

V: TRBV7-9; J: TRBJ2-3; CDR3: ASSPTLAGVNTDTQY
V: TRBV7-8; J: TRBJ2-1; CDR3: ASSLGGVVEF
V: TRBV15; J: TRBJ1-1; CDR3: ATSREGNTEAF
V: TRBV19; J: TRBJ2-2; CDR3: ASSTGGNTGELF
V: TRBV2; J: TRBJ2-1; CDR3: ASSPSGGPYNEQF
V: TRBV29-1; J: TRBJ2-7; CDR3: SVRDTSLEQY
V: TRBV13; J: TRBJ1-2; CDR3: ASSESGTLGEGYT
V: TRBV27; J: TRBJ2-1; CDR3: ASSLWVVGSKSGTYNEQF
V: TRBV6-5; J: TRBJ2-7; CDR3: ASRSSGYSYEQY
V: TRBV29-1; J: TRBJ2-1; CDR3: SVTLAFDEQF
V: TRBV7-9; J: TRBJ2-1; CDR3: ASSSTGDYNEQF
V: TRBV7-9; J: TRBJ2-1; CDR3: ASSFIGTEAYNEQF
V: TRBV21-1; J: TRBJ2-4; CDR3: ALTGRNIQY
V: TRBV5-1; J: TRBJ2-7; CDR3: ASSMVWDGSYEQY
V: TRBV5-1; J: TRBJ2-3; CDR3: ASRVSAGGTDTQY
V: TRBV6-5; J: TRBJ1-6; CDR3: ASGNREASPLH
V: TRBV15; J: TRBJ1-2; CDR3: ATSSRELYGYT
V: TRBV14; J: TRBJ1-4; CDR3: ASSQVGSINEKLF
V: TRBV19; J: TRBJ2-7; CDR3: ASSVRDKYEQY
V: TRBV4-1; J: TRBJ2-7; CDR3: ASSQDRGEYEQY
V: TRBV19; J: TRBJ2-5; CDR3: ASSERIFQETQY
V: TRBV4-1; J: TRBJ2-1; CDR3: ASSQRGVSYNEQF